This passage covers 26 T cell receptor beta chains from one sample sequenced in a study of memory CD4+ T cells and cytomegalovirus serostatus. The sort gate was single viable CD3+CD4+CD8-CD45RO+ cells for memory CD4+ T cells. This table comes from immunoSEQ multiplex PCR, and its TCRdb copy is limited to in-frame clones, with some not included. The sample gives 40,000 to 55,000 clones, 60% to 80% of which show up once; about 0.7% is in the top ten. Sequencing was performed on memory CD4+ T cells from blood. These receptors originate from an adult in good health and CMV-seronegative.

This clone was found once. The chain recombines TRBV27 with TRBJ2-7, with a tentative D call TRBD1 (5 bases). Trimming removed 3 bases at V and 0 bases at J, with 9 bases between. The germline gives CDR1 MNHEY, CDR2 SMNVEV (reference sequence). This CDR3 has 14 amino acids. The CDR3 nucleotides are TGTGCCAGCAGTTTGGGGCGGAGCTCCTACGAGCAGTACTTC. Translated: CASSLGRSSYEQYF.

The chain links TRBV5-5 to TRBJ1-1, with D uncertain. The CDR3 consists of 13 residues. Trimming removed 0 bases from V and 6 bases from J, with 9 bases in between. Germline lookup yields CDR1 SGHKS and CDR2 YYEKEE (reference sequence). CDR3 in amino acids: CASSLVFGAEAFF. The CDR3 DNA sequence: TGTGCCAGCAGCTTGGTGTTCGGGGCTGAAGCTTTCTTT. Complete variable domain (other parts from reference TRBV5-5 and TRBJ1-1): DAGVTQSPTHLIKTRGQQVTLRCSPISGHKSVSWYQQVLGQGPQFIFQYYEKEERGRGNFPDRFSARQFPNYSSELNVNALLLGDSALYLCASSLVFGAEAFFGQGTRLTVV.

CDR3 bases: TGTGCCAGTCTCGGGACACCGAACACCGGGGAGCTGTTTTTT. It is translated as CASLGTPNTGELFF. The V gene is TRBV19, the J gene TRBJ2-2; weak D call: TRBD1 (6 bases). The CDR3 length is 14 residues. V was shortened by 8 bases and J by 0 bases, with 10 bases between the two germline ends. Germline V gene sequence: CDR1 LNHDA, CDR2 SQIVND (reference sequence).

The CDR3 sequence: CASRQGSGANVLTF. The CDR3 nucleotides are TGTGCCAGCAGACAGGGATCTGGGGCCAACGTCCTGACTTTC. The chain recombines TRBV27 with TRBJ2-6; D may be TRBD1 (6 bases). Trimming pared 6 bases from V and 1 base from J, leaving 7 bases between. CDR3 length equals 14 residues. CDR1 and CDR2 (germline): MNHEY, SMNVEV (reference sequence). The variable domain in full, completed from reference TRBV27 and TRBJ2-6, reads EAQVTQNPRYLITVTGKKLTVTCSQNMNHEYMSWYRQDPGLGLRQIYYSMNVEVTDKGDVPEGYKVSRKEKRNFPLILESPSPNQTSLYFCASRQGSGANVLTFGAGSRLTVL.

The sample holds one count of this clone. J is TRBJ2-2 and V is TRBV6-4, with 13 bases that match TRBD2. CDR1 and CDR2 from the germline V gene are MRHNA and SNTAGT. J gave up 4 bases and V 8 bases, and 4 bases lay outside the gene matches. CDR3 length: 15 residues. In DNA, the CDR3 is TGTGCCAGCGGGACTAGCGGGACGGGCACCGGGGAGCTGTTTTTT. Translation gives CASGTSGTGTGELFF.

J is TRBJ1-1 and V is TRBV2; maybe TRBD1 (6 bases). The germline CDR1 and CDR2 sequences are SNHLY and FYNNEI. The CDR3 has 12 amino acids. V lost 8 bases and J 11 bases, leaving 18 bases between the germline ends. Written as DNA, the CDR3 is TGTGCCAGCGCCAACGAGGGGGTAAAGGCTTTCTTT. Translated, it gives CASANEGVKAFF. The entire variable domain, with the rest obtained from reference TRBV2 and TRBJ1-1, is as follows: EPEVTQTPSHQVTQMGQEVILRCVPISNHLYFYWYRQILGQKVEFLVSFYNNEISEKSEIFDDQFSVERPDGSNFTLKIRSTKLEDSAMYFCASANEGVKAFFGQGTRLTVV.

This clone was seen a few times. V is TRBV21-1 and J is TRBJ2-5. TRBV21-1 is a pseudogene segment. CDR3 length: 15 amino acids. The CDR3 DNA follows: TGTGCCAGCAGCAAAAAACGGGACGTTCAAGAGACCCAGTACTTC. Residues: CASSKKRDVQETQYF.

The chain combines TRBV10-1 with TRBJ1-2; 7 bases agree with TRBD1. The ends lost 5 bases at V and 6 bases at J; junction bases unmatched: 6. Looked up from germline, CDR1 is WNHNN and CDR2 is SYGVQD (reference sequence). The CDR3 is 13 amino acids. The CDR3 sequence is CASSRDRDNGYTF. The CDR3 DNA is TGCGCCAGCAGTCGGGACAGAGACAATGGCTACACCTTC.

The rearrangement joins TRBV6-1 to TRBJ2-3, with D possibly being TRBD2 (6 bases). The germline gives CDR1 MNHNS, CDR2 SASEGT. V gave up 6 bases and J gave up 6 bases, with 7 bases separating them. CDR3 length: 11 residues. CDR3 in DNA: TGTGCCAGCAGGGAGGGTGATACGCAGTATTTT. Its protein is CASREGDTQYF.

This rearrangement joins TRBV6-1 to TRBJ2-7; 9 bases match TRBD2. CDR3 length: 15 residues. Germline assignment: CDR1 MNHNS and CDR2 SASEGT. After removal of 4 bases from V and 4 bases from J, the junction contained 8 bases not matched to a gene. The DNA of the CDR3 is TGTGCCAGCAGTGTCAATAGCGGGAGCGAATACGAGCAGTACTTC. This gives the protein CASSVNSGSEYEQYF.

The chain combines TRBV11-2 with TRBJ2-2; D might be TRBD2 (5 bases). The CDR3 has 13 residues. Germline V gene lookup returns CDR1 SGHAT and CDR2 FQNNGV. The ends were cut back, 1 base at V and 7 bases at J, with 7 bases in the middle. CDR3 region: CASSLVGSGELFF. The CDR3 nucleotides are TGTGCCAGCAGCTTAGTGGGGAGCGGGGAGCTGTTTTTT.

The chain combines TRBV7-2 with TRBJ2-5; 7 bases fit TRBD1. The CDR3 spans 14 residues. After removal of 6 bases from V and 1 base from J, the junction contained 5 bases not matched to a gene. Germline-derived CDR1 and CDR2 are SGHTA and FQGNSA. CDR3 in amino acids: CASSRDRVQETQYF. The CDR3 region has the DNA TGTGCCAGCAGTCGTGACAGGGTCCAAGAGACCCAGTACTTC.

The chain carries TRBV28 and TRBJ1-1, with D unclear. The CDR3 covers 15 residues. Trimming took off 5 bases at V and 1 base at J, with 14 bases between the two ends. Germline V CDR1 and CDR2: MDHEN, SYDVKM. In DNA form, the CDR3 reads TGTGCCAGCAGTGGTTGGGGAGCGGAGAACACTGAAGCTTTCTTT. It encodes CASSGWGAENTEAFF.

The J gene is TRBJ1-2, the V gene TRBV5-5; perhaps TRBD1 as D (5 bases). In germline, CDR1 is SGHKS, CDR2 YYEKEE (reference sequence). The CDR3 covers 13 residues. V was pared by 3 bases and J by 8 bases, with 14 bases between. The CDR3 spells CASSSGTSSGYTF. The CDR3, as DNA: TGTGCCAGCAGCTCAGGGACTTCTTCGGGCTACACCTTC.

This clone was seen once. The rearrangement joins TRBV2 to TRBJ1-4, with 9 positions matching TRBD1. Germline assignment: CDR1 SNHLY and CDR2 FYNNEI. The CDR3 contains 15 residues. The trim removed 4 bases at V and 8 bases at J, leaving 8 bases unmatched. The CDR3 sequence is CASSARTGAGEKLFF. As DNA, the CDR3 is TGTGCCAGCAGTGCCCGGACAGGGGCAGGGGAAAAACTGTTTTTT.

This clone has a single count. The gene calls are TRBV9 and TRBJ2-3; the D call may be TRBD1 or TRBD2 (5 bases each). The germline V gene encodes CDR1 SGDLS and CDR2 YYNGEE. V was shortened by 0 bases and J by 3 bases, with 23 bases between the two germline ends. The CDR3 is made up of 19 amino acids. The CDR3 DNA sequence: TGTGCCAGCAGCGTAGCTGGTTGGGGGTCTTCTTGGCAAACAGATACGCAGTATTTT. Its translation is CASSVAGWGSSWQTDTQYF.

This chain connects TRBV7-9 to TRBJ2-1; TRBD2 matches 12 bases. V shed 5 bases, J shed 2 bases, and the junction held 13 bases outside the gene matches. The CDR3 sequence is 19 residues long. Germline values: CDR1 SEHNR, CDR2 FQNEAQ (reference sequence). CDR3 nucleotides: TGTGCCAGCAGCCTCCGGACTAGCGGGATAGGGAGGGCCTACAATGAGCAGTTCTTC. Residues: CASSLRTSGIGRAYNEQFF. Looking up the rest from reference TRBV7-9 and TRBJ2-1 gives the full variable domain: DTGVSQNPRHKITKRGQNVTFRCDPISEHNRLYWYRQTLGQGPEFLTYFQNEAQLEKSRLLSDRFSAERPKGSFSTLEIQRTEQGDSAMYLCASSLRTSGIGRAYNEQFFGPGTRLTVL.

Only one count was recorded for this clone. This sequence joins TRBV30 and TRBJ1-2; 8 bases agree with TRBD1. CDR3 size: 16 residues. V was clipped by 3 bases and J by 7 bases; unmatched bases: 16. Germline V lookup: CDR1 GTSNPN, CDR2 SVGIG (reference sequence). CDR3 nucleotide sequence: TGTGCCTGGAGACAGACGGGGACAGGAGGAGCACTTGGCTACACCTTC. Protein: CAWRQTGTGGALGYTF.

The chain uses TRBV2 and TRBJ2-5; D gene uncertain. The CDR3 contains 14 residues. Trimming removed 1 base at V and 2 bases at J, with 8 bases between. CDR1 and CDR2 from the germline V gene are SNHLY and FYNNEI. The CDR3 DNA reads as TGTGCCAGCAGTGAAGAATCGCTACAAGAGACCCAGTACTTC. Protein sequence: CASSEESLQETQYF.

This chain joins TRBV5-4 and TRBJ2-5; 12 nucleotides agree with TRBD2. Germline V gives CDR1 SGHNT, CDR2 YYREEE (reference sequence). The trim removed 5 bases at V and 1 base at J, leaving 6 bases unmatched. CDR3 length equals 16 residues. This CDR3 is CASRVGLAGTQETQYF. DNA for the CDR3: TGTGCCAGCAGAGTCGGACTAGCGGGAACCCAAGAGACCCAGTACTTC.

V is TRBV6-1 and J is TRBJ2-3, with D tentatively TRBD1 (6 bases). Per the germline V gene, CDR1 is MNHNS and CDR2 is SASEGT. V lost 4 bases and J lost 7, with 27 bases in between. This CDR3 is built from 18 residues. CDR3 loop: CASSVAPITGQGTNTQYF. CDR3 nucleotide sequence: TGTGCCAGCAGTGTAGCCCCCATAACAGGGCAGGGAACGAATACGCAGTATTTT.

This chain joins TRBV6-1 and TRBJ2-7; the D gene is possibly TRBD1 (5 bases). V was shortened by 4 bases and J by 2 bases, with 12 bases between the two germline ends. This CDR3 has 14 residues. CDR1 and CDR2 (germline): MNHNS, SASEGT. CDR3 DNA sequence: TGTGCCAGCAGTGCCCGACAGACCCCCTACGAGCAGTACTTC. The encoded protein is CASSARQTPYEQYF.

V and J are TRBV7-9 and TRBJ1-5, with no clear D. CDR3 size: 14 residues. Germline lookup yields CDR1 SEHNR and CDR2 FQNEAQ (reference sequence). Trimming took off 1 base at V and 7 bases at J, with 11 bases between the two ends. The CDR3 region has the DNA TGTGCCAGCAGCTTAGGGGAGGTGGGGCAGCCCCAGCATTTT. It yields the protein CASSLGEVGQPQHF. The whole variable domain, filled in from reference TRBV7-9 and TRBJ1-5, reads DTGVSQNPRHKITKRGQNVTFRCDPISEHNRLYWYRQTLGQGPEFLTYFQNEAQLEKSRLLSDRFSAERPKGSFSTLEIQRTEQGDSAMYLCASSLGEVGQPQHFGDGTRLSIL.

The rearrangement links TRBV27 to TRBJ1-1; D ambiguous. Germline assignment: CDR1 MNHEY and CDR2 SMNVEV (reference sequence). This CDR3 contains 14 residues. Trimming took 3 bases from V and 2 from J, leaving 10 bases between them. This chain's CDR3 is CASSFRALNTEAFF. The DNA of the CDR3 is TGTGCCAGCAGTTTCCGGGCCCTTAACACTGAAGCTTTCTTT.

The J gene is TRBJ2-7, the V gene TRBV7-2; a weak D match, TRBD2 (5 bases). Per the germline V gene, CDR1 is SGHTA and CDR2 is FQGNSA. This CDR3 spans 16 amino acids. Trimming took off 4 bases at V and 1 base at J, with 17 bases between the two ends. The DNA for the CDR3 is TGTGCCAGCAGCTCTCAGGCCGGGATCCTTTCCTACGAGCAGTACTTC. Residues: CASSSQAGILSYEQYF.

The CDR3: CASSFGRDGDTQYF. Here the CDR3 DNA reads TGTGCCAGCAGCTTTGGAAGGGATGGAGATACGCAGTATTTT. The V and J genes are TRBV7-9 and TRBJ2-3; D is unclear. The germline CDR1 and CDR2 sequences are SEHNR and FQNEAQ (reference sequence). This CDR3 has 14 amino acids. The V and J ends lost 3 bases and 5 bases respectively, with 12 bases between them.